The clone carrying this TCR beta chain was seen more than once but under ten times. What it binds is unknown. The sample is drawn from a study of T-cell memory formation after mild COVID-19. Study-wide results and limits: Among clones peaking at day 37 in the second wave, SARS-CoV-2 specificity remained unconfirmed.

CDR1 and CDR2 (germline): KGHSH, LQKENI. V gave up 4 bases and J gave up 0 bases; unmatched junction bases: 6. The CDR3 spans 16 residues. Each CDR3 protein gets one entry after TCRdb re-called the 5' RACE reads with MiXCR. The profile shows about 500,000 distinct CDR3 sequences, roughly 22% of them singletons. The TCR comes from an adult woman who had mild COVID-19 (a few samples of this study predate the infection). Cell type and time point are not known. Specimen: PBMCs or a T cell subset sorted from them (not recorded which). The chain recombines TRBV18 with TRBJ2-5; 9 bases map to TRBD2. The CDR3 coding sequence is TGTGCCAGCTCACGCGGGGGGGCCTCGTACCAAGAGACCCAGTACTTC. Translated: CASSRGGASYQETQYF.